Below are 11 T cell receptor beta chains sequenced from a single sample in a study of identical twins. From the 5' RACE reads, TCRdb called clonotypes with MiXCR, one entry per CDR3 protein. The table shows 1.5 million to 2 million distinct CDR3 sequences, with about 30% occurring only once. The sample taken for sequencing was cord blood. The origin of the receptors is a newborn girl in good health.

This clonotype was picked up a small number of times. The chain combines TRBV6-6 with TRBJ1-5; 8 bases agree with TRBD1. The V segment lost 2 bases and the J segment 2 bases; nucleotides outside the gene matches: 5. The germline V gene has CDR1 MNHNY and CDR2 SVGAGI (reference sequence). The CDR3 length is 16 residues. In DNA form, the CDR3 reads TGTGCCAGCAGTTACCTGCGGACAGGGCGCAATCAGCCCCAGCATTTT. Residues: CASSYLRTGRNQPQHF.

This clonotype showed up just a few times. The V gene is TRBV29-1, the J gene TRBJ2-6; no clear D gene. Deletions cut 6 bases from V and 0 bases from J, with 9 bases between. Germline V CDR1 and CDR2: SQVTM, ANQGSEA. The CDR3 covers 14 residues. The CDR3 region is CSVGRDSGANVLTF. CDR3 DNA sequence: TGCAGCGTGGGAAGGGACTCTGGGGCCAACGTCCTGACTTTC.

There are a few counts of this clonotype. This chain uses TRBV7-6 with TRBJ2-1, with 10 bases lining up with TRBD2. This CDR3 region has 18 residues. CDR1 SGHVS and CDR2 FNYEAQ come from the germline V gene. V shed 4 bases and J 0 bases; nucleotides not matched to a gene: 9. The CDR3 reads CASSSMSTSGISYNEQFF. CDR3 sequence (DNA): TGTGCCAGCAGCTCCATGTCCACTAGCGGGATCTCCTACAATGAGCAGTTCTTC.

Note on this clonotype: The junction differs from germline at one of its ends, possibly a read error. The rearrangement uses TRBV20-1 and TRBJ1-6; TRBD1 matches 7 bases. The CDR3 length is 14 residues. Germline V gene sequence: CDR1 DFQATT, CDR2 SNEGSKA (reference sequence). CDR3 DNA sequence: TGCAGTGCTGAGGGTGACAGGGATAATTCACCCATCCACTTT. It encodes CSAEGDRDNSPIHF.

The rearrangement uses TRBV28 and TRBJ2-1, with 9 positions matching TRBD1. V shed 5 bases, J shed 3 bases, and the junction held 8 bases outside the gene matches. Germline V gene sequence: CDR1 MDHEN, CDR2 SYDVKM. The CDR3 has 16 residues. This CDR3 reads CASSPWGTGSYNEQFF. In nucleotides, the CDR3 is TGTGCCAGCAGTCCATGGGGGACAGGGAGCTACAATGAGCAGTTCTTC.

With respect to this clonotype: The junction departs from the called germline gene at one end, perhaps through a read error. The V gene is TRBV12-5, the J gene TRBJ1-2; D remains unclear. Germline lookup yields CDR1 LGHNT and CDR2 FRNRAP. The CDR3 totals 14 residues. The CDR3 here is CASGFLGSNYGCTF. In DNA, the CDR3 is TGTGCTAGTGGTTTTCTGGGCTCCAACTATGGCTGCACCTTC.

The rearrangement links TRBV5-1 to TRBJ2-3; no clear D gene. CDR1 and CDR2 from the germline V gene are SGHRS and YFSETQ. The CDR3 contains 13 residues. The ends were cut back, 10 bases at V and 4 bases at J, with 16 bases in the middle. CDR3 in DNA: TGCGCCTGTGGAGTCACCGCGCCAGATACGCAGTATTTT. Amino acid sequence: CACGVTAPDTQYF.

This clonotype was detected once. This rearrangement joins TRBV14 to TRBJ2-3; D possibly corresponds to TRBD1 (6 bases). CDR3 length: 14 residues. Germline values: CDR1 SGHDN, CDR2 FVKESK. Trimming removed 5 bases from V and 3 bases from J, with 12 bases in between. In DNA form, the CDR3 reads TGTGCCAGCAGCGACTATGGACAGACAGATACGCAGTATTTT. Translation: CASSDYGQTDTQYF.

A few counts support this clonotype. The chain joins TRBV29-1 to TRBJ1-2; the D gene is possibly TRBD1 (6 bases). V dropped 3 bases and J dropped 1 base, with 9 bases sitting between them. Germline-derived CDR1 and CDR2 are SQVTM and ANQGSEA. CDR3 length: 13 amino acids. CDR3 DNA: TGCAGCGTTGATTGGACAGTTAACTATGGCTACACCTTC. This codes for CSVDWTVNYGYTF.

This clonotype was counted between two and nine times. The chain combines TRBV28 with TRBJ1-5; 7 bases fit TRBD1. This CDR3 is built from 14 residues. Germline CDR1 is MDHEN and CDR2 is SYDVKM. The V and J ends lost 6 bases and 2 bases, in that order; junction bases with no gene match: 4. The CDR3 sequence: CASREGGGNQPQHF. In DNA form, the CDR3 reads TGTGCCAGCAGAGAAGGGGGCGGCAATCAGCCCCAGCATTTT. The complete variable domain, with remaining parts taken from reference TRBV28 and TRBJ1-5, reads DVKVTQSSRYLVKRTGEKVFLECVQDMDHENMFWYRQDPGLGLRLIYFSYDVKMKEKGDIPEGYSVSREKKERFSLILESASTNQTSMYLCASREGGGNQPQHFGDGTRLSIL.

The table lists this clonotype with a few counts. The chain links TRBV5-1 to TRBJ1-4; 12 positions match TRBD1. The CDR3 extends over 15 amino acids. Germline-derived CDR1 and CDR2 are SGHRS and YFSETQ. The V and J ends lost 4 bases and 7 bases, in that order; junction bases with no gene match: 5. The CDR3 DNA reads TGCGCCAGCAGCGGGACAGGGGGCGTAGGTGAAAAACTGTTTTTT. Amino acids: CASSGTGGVGEKLFF.